This T cell receptor beta chain was sequenced for a study of T cells in Graves' hyperthyroidism and ophthalmopathy. The CDR3 length is 13 residues. With 0 bases removed from V and 5 bases from J, the gap between germline ends came to 7 bases. Germline loops: CDR1 SGHAT, CDR2 FQNNGV. TCR beta CDR3 sequences were amplified from RNA transcripts. The TCR CDR3 first-round RT-PCR relied on the HTBI primer set. TCRdb reanalysed the multiplex PCR reads using MiXCR and keeps one entry per CDR3 protein. The table includes under 750,000 distinct CDR3 sequences, around 20% detected once. This clonotype was observed many times. Its cognate antigen is unknown. The study, taken as a whole, reports: Before onset, by a median of around 6.4 months, the model predicted ophthalmopathy.

Sequenced sample: blood. The V gene is TRBV11-2, the J gene TRBJ1-1; no clear D. The receptor was derived from a woman aged 50 to 60 with Graves' hyperthyroidism that later progressed to Graves' ophthalmopathy. For the CDR3, the DNA is TGTGCCAGCAGCTTAGATAACCCTACTGAAGCTTTCTTT. Translation: CASSLDNPTEAFF.